These T cell receptor beta chains were read from a single sample in a study of early T cells in non-severe SARS-CoV-2 infection. TCRdb reanalysed the 5' RACE reads using MiXCR and keeps one entry per CDR3 protein. In the table there are some 64,000 distinct CDR3 sequences, roughly a tenth of which are singletons. The sample was whole blood. The receptors originated from an adult who was a healthcare worker with PCR-confirmed SARS-CoV-2 infection or an uninfected control (not recorded which). CDR3s include the opening cysteine and the closing phenylalanine or tryptophan. Each record gives: clone size, V gene, D gene, J gene, CDR3 protein, CDR3 DNA. A D gene is named only where the DNA matches it firmly. A row's size may be missing; if present it is once, few, many or a size class.

>few|TRBV2|TRBD1|TRBJ2-1
CASSEGQGQYNEQFF
TGTGCCAGCAGTGAGGGACAGGGGCAATACAATGAGCAGTTCTTC
>many|TRBV5-6|-|TRBJ1-5
CASSIKGGSNQPQHF
TGTGCCAGCAGTATAAAGGGGGGCAGCAATCAGCCCCAGCATTTT
>-|TRBV7-2|-|TRBJ2-3
CASSFQITDTQYF
TGTGCCAGCAGCTTCCAGATCACAGATACGCAGTATTTT
>many|TRBV19|TRBD2|TRBJ2-3
CASSTPGGPSTDTQYF
TGTGCCAGTAGTACCCCGGGGGGACCCAGCACAGATACGCAGTATTTT
>once|TRBV7-3|-|TRBJ1-1
CASSLGRANTEAFF
TGTGCCAGCAGCTTAGGCAGGGCGAACACTGAAGCTTTCTTT
>many|TRBV7-6|-|TRBJ2-7
CASSLVGTYEQYF
TGTGCCAGCAGCTTAGTAGGGACCTACGAGCAGTACTTC
>many|TRBV10-3|-|TRBJ2-3
CAISEGGTSTDTQYF
TGTGCCATCAGTGAGGGCGGGACAAGCACAGATACGCAGTATTTT
>many|TRBV9|TRBD2|TRBJ2-3
CASPEEGGGEQYF
TGTGCCAGCCCCGAGGAGGGCGGGGGTGAGCAGTATTTT
>-|TRBV7-6|-|TRBJ2-1
CASSLLLGGVKFF
TGTGCCAGCAGCTTGTTACTAGGGGGGGTCAAGTTCTTC
>-|TRBV18|-|TRBJ1-4
CASSTYRNMEEKLFF
TGTGCCAGCTCAACGTACCGGAACATGGAGGAAAAACTGTTTTTT
>many|TRBV5-4|-|TRBJ2-3
CASSPGRRGGVADTQYF
TGTGCCAGCAGCCCGGGCCGCCGGGGCGGCGTGGCAGATACGCAGTATTTT
>many|TRBV30|-|TRBJ1-1
CAWSVQGSEAFF
TGTGCCTGGAGTGTACAAGGTTCTGAAGCTTTCTTT
>-|TRBV29-1|TRBD2|TRBJ2-3
CSVEGGLAGGTDTQYF
TGCAGCGTTGAGGGAGGACTAGCGGGGGGCACAGATACGCAGTATTTT
>-|TRBV5-1|-|TRBJ2-2
CASVLLAGSTGELFF
TGCGCCAGCGTTCTTTTGGCGGGGTCCACCGGGGAGCTGTTTTTT
>many|TRBV3-1|TRBD1|TRBJ2-1
CASSLRQGSYNEQFF
TGTGCCAGCAGCCTAAGACAGGGATCGTACAATGAGCAGTTCTTC
>many|TRBV20-1|TRBD1|TRBJ1-1
CSAGPGGGGTEAFF
TGCAGTGCTGGACCAGGGGGCGGGGGCACTGAAGCTTTCTTT
>many|TRBV18|TRBD1|TRBJ1-5
CASSPPADRAQPQHF
TGTGCCAGCTCACCACCGGCTGACAGGGCTCAGCCCCAGCATTTT
>few|TRBV9|TRBD2|TRBJ2-7
CASSSLTSGTLAEQYF
TGTGCCAGCAGCTCCTTGACTAGCGGTACCCTCGCCGAGCAGTACTTC
>-|TRBV28|-|TRBJ2-7
CASSLGPLEQYF
TGTGCCAGCAGTTTAGGGCCACTCGAGCAGTACTTC
>many|TRBV7-9|-|TRBJ1-2
CASSLASRLPTF
TGTGCCAGCAGCTTAGCGAGCAGACTGCCCACCTTC
>few|TRBV28|-|TRBJ2-7
CASTTPSYEQYF
TGTGCCAGCACCACGCCATCCTACGAGCAGTACTTC
>many|TRBV27|-|TRBJ2-5
CASRSQGGQETQYF
TGTGCCAGCAGGAGTCAGGGGGGCCAAGAGACCCAGTACTTC
>many|TRBV11-2|-|TRBJ2-7
CASSSVAGRVYEQYF
TGTGCCAGCAGCTCCGTTGCGGGCAGGGTTTACGAGCAGTACTTC
>many|TRBV7-9|TRBD2|TRBJ2-3
CASSLLAGAWDTQYF
TGTGCCAGCAGCTTACTAGCGGGGGCCTGGGATACGCAGTATTTT
>many|TRBV5-4|-|TRBJ1-3
CASSLAGNTIYF
TGTGCCAGCAGCTTGGCTGGAAACACCATATATTTT
>-|TRBV21-1|-|TRBJ2-7
CASSKAPRTSALTYEQYF
TGTGCCAGCAGCAAAGCCCCTAGGACTAGCGCGTTAACCTACGAGCAGTACTTC
>many|TRBV20-1|TRBD2|TRBJ2-2
CSARDLWRGDDTGELFF
TGCAGTGCTAGAGATCTCTGGCGGGGGGACGACACCGGGGAGCTGTTTTTT
>few|TRBV6-2/TRBV6-3|-|TRBJ2-1
CASSNMGPGEQFF
TGTGCCAGCAGTAACATGGGTCCTGGTGAGCAGTTCTTC
>once|TRBV20-1|TRBD1|TRBJ2-7
CSAKRRDRGHQEQYF
TGCAGTGCCAAACGCCGGGACAGGGGGCATCAGGAGCAGTACTTC
>-|TRBV14|-|TRBJ2-1
CASSQAVAIYYNEQFF
TGTGCCAGCAGCCAAGCCGTAGCCATTTACTACAATGAGCAGTTCTTC
>-|TRBV25-1|TRBD2|TRBJ2-3
CASSGTGGPDTQYF
TGTGCCAGCAGTGGAACGGGGGGGCCGGATACGCAGTATTTT
>-|TRBV6-6|-|TRBJ2-7
CASRYRQGAPYEQYF
TGTGCCAGCAGATATAGACAAGGGGCCCCCTACGAGCAGTACTTC
>-|TRBV7-2|-|TRBJ2-1
CASSLGESSYNEQFF
TGTGCCAGCAGCCTGGGGGAGAGCTCCTACAATGAGCAGTTCTTC
>many|TRBV29-1|TRBD1|TRBJ1-5
CNDPRGSDNQPQHF
TGCAATGACCCCAGGGGGTCGGACAATCAGCCCCAGCATTTT
>many|TRBV5-4|TRBD2|TRBJ2-5
CASRIAGVQETQYF
TGTGCCAGCAGGATAGCGGGGGTCCAAGAGACCCAGTACTTC
>few|TRBV7-9|-|TRBJ2-1
CASSFPGDKVSYNEQFF
TGTGCCAGCAGCTTCCCAGGGGACAAAGTCTCCTACAATGAGCAGTTCTTC
>many|TRBV6-5|-|TRBJ2-1
CASSYRPPGHKYNEQFF
TGTGCCAGCAGTTATCGCCCCCCGGGACACAAATACAATGAGCAGTTCTTC
>few|TRBV29-1|-|TRBJ1-2
CSGSSDGYTF
TGCAGCGGGAGCTCGGATGGCTACACCTTC
>many|TRBV7-7|TRBD2|TRBJ2-5
CASSSSGGPAQYF
TGTGCTAGCAGCAGCAGCGGGGGGCCGGCCCAGTACTTC
>-|TRBV7-6|-|TRBJ2-3
CASSLVNRIQGRGTDTQYF
TGTGCCAGCAGCTTAGTCAATCGTATCCAGGGACGGGGCACAGATACGCAGTATTTT
>few|TRBV5-5|-|TRBJ2-2
CASSSLPGELFF
TGTGCCAGCAGCTCTTTACCCGGGGAGCTGTTTTTT